This TCR beta chain originates from a study of shared clonotypes between healthy human individuals. It was at deep level that the assay was run. Sequencing used immunoSEQ multiplex PCR; TCRdb keeps in-frame clones, though not all of them. The table lists millions of clones, around 90% of them singletons. The CDR3 covers 15 residues. V lost 6 bases, J lost 7 bases, and 21 bases lay in between. Per germline, CDR1 MNHNY and CDR2 SVGAGI (reference sequence). The receptor's source is a man in his late teens or twenties in good health. Sequences were obtained from naive CD4+ T cells sorted from blood. The subset denotes: CD45RA+ positively selected. The rearrangement joins TRBV6-6 to TRBJ1-2; D gene uncertain. The CDR3 nucleotides are TGTGCCAGCAGGCATATGAGGAATCAGGCGGGTGGCTACACCTTC. Translation: CASRHMRNQAGGYTF.